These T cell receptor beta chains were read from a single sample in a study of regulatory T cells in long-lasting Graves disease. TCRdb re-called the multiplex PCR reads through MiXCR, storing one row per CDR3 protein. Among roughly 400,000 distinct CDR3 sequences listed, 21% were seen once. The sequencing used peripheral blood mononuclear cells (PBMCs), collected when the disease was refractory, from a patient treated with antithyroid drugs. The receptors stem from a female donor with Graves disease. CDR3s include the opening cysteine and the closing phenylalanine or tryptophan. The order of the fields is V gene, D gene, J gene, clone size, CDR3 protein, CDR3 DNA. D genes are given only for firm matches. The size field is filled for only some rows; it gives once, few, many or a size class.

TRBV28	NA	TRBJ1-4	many	CASSLVGAGEKLFF	TGTGCCAGCAGTTTAGTAGGGGCAGGGGAAAAACTGTTTTTT
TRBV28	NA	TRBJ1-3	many	CASREASGNTIYF	TGTGCCAGCAGAGAAGCCTCTGGAAACACCATATATTTT
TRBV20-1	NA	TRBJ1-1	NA	CSANMAGKFDEAFF	TGCAGTGCTAATATGGCAGGGAAGTTTGATGAAGCTTTCTTT
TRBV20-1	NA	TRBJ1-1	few	CSARDPAGLDTEAFF	TGCAGTGCTAGAGATCCAGCGGGACTGGACACTGAAGCTTTCTTT
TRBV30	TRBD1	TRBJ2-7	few	CAWRDRVNSYEQYF	TGTGCCTGGAGGGACAGGGTAAATAGCTACGAGCAGTACTTC
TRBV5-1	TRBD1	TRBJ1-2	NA	CASSSTGPGGYTF	TGCGCCAGCAGCTCGACAGGGCCCGGTGGCTACACCTTC
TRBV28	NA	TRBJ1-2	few	CASRFPGPLPLLDGYTF	TGTGCCAGCAGATTTCCGGGGCCGCTCCCCCTTTTGGATGGCTACACCTTC
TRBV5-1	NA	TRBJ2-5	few	CASSLALGTSAQYF	TGCGCCAGCAGCTTGGCGCTCGGGACGTCGGCCCAGTACTTC
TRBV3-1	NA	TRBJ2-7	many	CASSQGRAGSEQYF	TGTGCCAGCAGCCAAGGAAGGGCCGGTAGCGAGCAGTACTTC
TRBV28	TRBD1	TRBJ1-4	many	CASTDRVPVREKLFF	TGTGCCAGCACTGACAGGGTCCCAGTGAGGGAAAAACTGTTTTTT
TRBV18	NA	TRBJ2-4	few	CASSQTTGKVKNIQYF	TGTGCCAGCTCTCAGACCACAGGGAAGGTCAAAAACATTCAGTACTTC
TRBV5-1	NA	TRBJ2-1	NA	CASSTTVNNEQFF	TGCGCCAGCAGCACGACAGTTAACAATGAGCAGTTCTTC
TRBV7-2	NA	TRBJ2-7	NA	CASSLSRESYEQYF	TGTGCCAGCAGCTTAAGTAGGGAAAGCTACGAGCAGTACTTC
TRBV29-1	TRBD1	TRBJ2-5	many	CSTGTGAQETQYF	TGCAGCACCGGAACAGGGGCGCAAGAGACCCAGTACTTC
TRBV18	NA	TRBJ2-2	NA	CASSPPGQPKAGELFF	TGTGCCAGCTCACCACCCGGACAGCCCAAGGCCGGGGAGCTGTTTTTT
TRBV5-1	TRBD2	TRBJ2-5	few	CASSLERLAGGDGETQYF	TGCGCCAGCAGCTTGGAGCGTCTAGCGGGTGGGGACGGAGAGACCCAGTACTTC
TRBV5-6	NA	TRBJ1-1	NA	CASSLVRKNTEAFF	TGTGCCAGCAGCTTGGTTCGGAAAAACACTGAAGCTTTCTTT
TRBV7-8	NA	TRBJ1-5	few	CASSLLASNQPQHF	TGTGCCAGCAGCTTACTGGCTAGCAATCAGCCCCAGCATTTT
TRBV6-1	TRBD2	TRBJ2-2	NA	CASSRLSGSKAGELFF	TGTGCCAGCAGTCGACTTAGCGGGAGTAAGGCCGGGGAGCTGTTTTTT
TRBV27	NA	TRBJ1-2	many	CASKLGRQGSGYTF	TGTGCCAGCAAACTGGGGCGGCAGGGGAGTGGCTACACCTTC
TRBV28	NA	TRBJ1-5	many	CASRTSNQPQHF	TGTGCCAGCAGGACAAGCAATCAGCCCCAGCATTTT
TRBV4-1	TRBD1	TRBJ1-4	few	CASSRTGGDNEKLFF	TGCGCCAGCAGCCGAACAGGGGGGGATAATGAAAAACTGTTTTTT
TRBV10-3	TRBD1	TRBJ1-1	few	CAIGGQTTEAFF	TGTGCCATCGGGGGACAGACCACTGAAGCTTTCTTT
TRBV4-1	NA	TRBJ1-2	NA	CASSQAAQGYTF	TGCGCCAGCAGCCAAGCAGCTCAAGGCTACACCTTC
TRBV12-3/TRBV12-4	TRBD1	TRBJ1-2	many	CASSSWTGNYGYTF	TGTGCCAGCAGCTCCTGGACAGGGAACTATGGCTACACCTTC